This T cell receptor beta chain comes out of a study of molecular identifiers for immune sequencing clone quantification. TCRdb reprocessed the PCR reads via MiXCR and lists one record per CDR3 protein. The repertoire holds approximately 500,000 distinct CDR3 sequences, with around 23% as singletons. In germline, CDR1 is MNHEY, CDR2 SVGEGT. The CDR3 totals 15 residues. V trimming: 6 bases; J trimming: 6 bases; junction bases outside the gene matches: 10. This clonotype was found many times. V usage is TRBV6-2 or TRBV6-3 and J usage is TRBJ1-5; 8 bases align to TRBD1. What was sequenced was naive CD8+ T cells from blood, with Jurkat cell RNA spiked in. Noted subset: FACS-sorted CD8+CD4-CCR7+CD45RA+ naive T cells. The receptor was derived from a human donor in good health. Some libraries in this study had Jurkat cell RNA spiked in. CDR3 amino acids: CASRTGQGRAQPQHF. CDR3 bases: TGTGCCAGCAGAACAGGACAGGGAAGGGCTCAGCCCCAGCATTTT.